A selection of T cell receptor beta chains follows, all from one sample in a study of shared clonotypes between healthy human individuals. Libraries were prepared by immunoSEQ multiplex PCR; TCRdb keeps only in-frame clonotypes and omits some of them. The sample consists of approximately 500,000 clones, about four fifths of them appearing once. The sequenced material came from PBMCs. All receptors derive from a woman in her thirties or forties in good health. Some clones in this sample may be carry-over from other donors' samples. Both conserved end residues are part of each CDR3. The order of the fields is clone size, V gene, D gene, J gene, CDR3 DNA, CDR3 protein. The D gene is left open where the match is weak. The listing skips clone size in some rows; elsewhere it reads once, few, many or a size class.

few	TRBV7-9	-	TRBJ2-3	TGTGCCAGCAGCCGCAGGGATGGCACAGATACGCAGTATTTT	CASSRRDGTDTQYF
-	TRBV7-7	TRBD1	TRBJ2-5	TGTGCCAGCAGCTATGGGACAGTGGAGACCCAGTACTTC	CASSYGTVETQYF
-	TRBV5-3	-	TRBJ2-3	TGTGCCAGAATCCGCCTGATAGCAAACACAGATACGCAGTATTTT	CARIRLIANTDTQYF
-	TRBV7-9	TRBD1	TRBJ1-1	TGTGCCAGCAGCTTAGGAGACAGGGGGATGAACACTGAAGCTTTCTTT	CASSLGDRGMNTEAFF
-	TRBV7-3	-	TRBJ2-3	TGTGCCAGCAGCTTAGAGCGGGCGCCACCAGATACGCAGTATTTT	CASSLERAPPDTQYF
-	TRBV28	-	TRBJ1-5	TGTGCCAGCATCAAACCGGGTGGCTTTCAGCCCCAGCATTTT	CASIKPGGFQPQHF
-	TRBV25-1	-	TRBJ1-5	TGTGCCAGCAGTGAATCCGGAGGCAATCAGCCCCAGCATTTT	CASSESGGNQPQHF
-	TRBV6-5	-	TRBJ1-3	TGTGCCAGCAGTTCCGAGGGAAACACCATATATTTT	CASSSEGNTIYF
many	TRBV6-4	TRBD2	TRBJ2-1	TGTGCCAGCAGTGACTCGGCGGGAGGGCGAGAAGAGCAGTTCTTC	CASSDSAGGREEQFF
-	TRBV5-1	TRBD1	TRBJ2-7	TGCGCCAGCAGCCACGGACAGGAGTCCTACGAGCAGTACTTC	CASSHGQESYEQYF
-	TRBV11-2	-	TRBJ2-1	TGTGCCAGCAGCTTCCTAAAAGTCTCCTACAATGAGCAGTTCTTC	CASSFLKVSYNEQFF
-	TRBV7-9	TRBD1	TRBJ1-4	TGTGCCAGCAGCGACCCCCGGGACAGTGAAAAACTGTTTTTT	CASSDPRDSEKLFF
-	TRBV7-9	TRBD2	TRBJ2-1	TGTGCCAGCAGCTTCGGGGCGGGAGGCCCCTACAATGAGCAGTTCTTC	CASSFGAGGPYNEQFF
-	TRBV28	TRBD1	TRBJ2-7	TGTGCCAGCAGTTCAGCTACAGGGGTTTTCGAGCAGTACTTC	CASSSATGVFEQYF
-	TRBV11-2	TRBD1	TRBJ1-5	TGTGCCAGCAGCCCACGGACAGGGGAAGGACAGCCCCAGCATTTT	CASSPRTGEGQPQHF
-	TRBV2	-	TRBJ1-1	TGTGCCAGCAGTGAAATGGGGCCGAACACTGAAGCTTTCTTT	CASSEMGPNTEAFF
-	TRBV5-4	TRBD1	TRBJ2-7	TGTGCCAGCAGCGTAACAGGGGGCGACGAGCAGTACTTC	CASSVTGGDEQYF
-	TRBV9	-	TRBJ2-7	TGTGCCAGCAGCGGGAGTGGGGGGACCTACGAGCAGTACTTC	CASSGSGGTYEQYF
few	TRBV11-2	-	TRBJ2-3	TGTGCCAGCAGCTTAGGTACTGATACGCAGTATTTT	CASSLGTDTQYF
few	TRBV5-1	-	TRBJ1-1	TGCGCCAGCAGCTTGGCCATCGGGGGTCGGACTCTGGGAGTGAACACTGAAGCTTTCTTT	CASSLAIGGRTLGVNTEAFF
-	TRBV4-1	-	TRBJ1-5	TGCGCCAGCAGCCAGAGGGTGGATCAGCCCCAGCATTTT	CASSQRVDQPQHF
-	TRBV5-1	-	TRBJ2-7	TGCGCCAGCAGCTTGGAACCGATCGGGGAGCAGTACTTC	CASSLEPIGEQYF
-	TRBV30	-	TRBJ1-6	TGTGCCTGGATAAATACTGAAGGTTCACCCCTCCACTTT	CAWINTEGSPLHF
-	TRBV6-4	-	TRBJ2-3	TGTGCCAGCAGTGACCTGGGTACAAGCACAGATACGCAGTATTTT	CASSDLGTSTDTQYF
-	TRBV29-1	-	TRBJ1-2	TGCAGCGGCGCAATCAGGGTCGGCTATGGCTACACCTTC	CSGAIRVGYGYTF
-	TRBV5-1	TRBD1	TRBJ1-2	TGCGCCAGCAGCCTGGGACAGGGCAATGGCTACACCTTC	CASSLGQGNGYTF
-	TRBV5-1	TRBD1	TRBJ1-2	TGCGCCAGCAGCTCCACCCCGGACAGGGCTTACTATGGCTACACCTTC	CASSSTPDRAYYGYTF
-	TRBV6-5	-	TRBJ1-5	TGTGCCAGCAAGTGGAGGGACGCGGGCAATCAGCCCCAGCATTTT	CASKWRDAGNQPQHF
-	TRBV4-1	-	TRBJ2-7	TGCGCCAGCAGCCCCGTTGCAGGCTACGAGCAGTACTTC	CASSPVAGYEQYF
few	TRBV5-6	TRBD1	TRBJ1-1	TGTGCCAGCAGCGCCGCGACAGGGGGCAACACTGAAGCTTTCTTT	CASSAATGGNTEAFF
-	TRBV9	-	TRBJ2-5	TGTGCCAGCAGCGTAGCTACGGGAGTTGAGACCCAGTACTTC	CASSVATGVETQYF
-	TRBV29-1	TRBD1	TRBJ2-7	TGCAGCGTTGAGGGACAGGGGAACGAGCAGTACTTC	CSVEGQGNEQYF
-	TRBV5-4	-	TRBJ1-1	TGTGCCAGCAGACCGACCGGGAGCAACACTGAAGCTTTCTTT	CASRPTGSNTEAFF
many	TRBV30	-	TRBJ1-1	TGTGCCTGGAGTCTCCCTGTGTCGAAAGCTTTCTTT	CAWSLPVSKAFF
once	TRBV19	-	TRBJ2-6	TGTGCCAGTAGTTCGACTGGGGCCAACGTCCTGACTTTC	CASSSTGANVLTF
-	TRBV6-4	TRBD2	TRBJ2-1	TGTGCCAGCAGTGACGCAACCGGGACTAGCGGCTACAATGAGCAGTTCTTC	CASSDATGTSGYNEQFF
-	TRBV6-1	TRBD2	TRBJ2-2	TGTGCCAGCAGGAGGACTAGCGGGAACACCGGGGAGCTGTTTTTT	CASRRTSGNTGELFF
-	TRBV9	-	TRBJ2-2	TGTGCCAGCAGCGTAGGACAAAACACCGGGGAGCTGTTTTTT	CASSVGQNTGELFF
-	TRBV18	-	TRBJ2-2	TGTGCCAGCTCACCACCCCGTCCCGCCTCGAACACCGGGGAGCTGTTTTTT	CASSPPRPASNTGELFF
-	TRBV4-1	TRBD2	TRBJ2-1	TGCGCCAGCAGCCACATAGCGGGAGGGCCGGAGGGTGAGCAGTTCTTC	CASSHIAGGPEGEQFF
-	TRBV29-1	-	TRBJ2-7	TGCAGCGTTGAAGCCCCGGGGCAGGGGCTATACGAGCAGTACTTC	CSVEAPGQGLYEQYF
-	TRBV18	TRBD1	TRBJ2-7	TGTGCCAGCTCACTCGGACAGGGAAACTATTACGAGCAGTACTTC	CASSLGQGNYYEQYF
few	TRBV6-1	TRBD2	TRBJ2-2	TGTGCCAGCAGTGAACCGGGAGGGGTCACCGGGGAGCTGTTTTTT	CASSEPGGVTGELFF
-	TRBV7-8	-	TRBJ1-5	TGTGCCAGCAGCTTAGTAGGGGCCCAGGGACAGCCCCAGCATTTT	CASSLVGAQGQPQHF
few	TRBV7-2	TRBD2	TRBJ2-3	TGTGCCAGCAGCCTAGCGGGAATGACAGATACGCAGTATTTT	CASSLAGMTDTQYF
many	TRBV11-2	TRBD2	TRBJ2-1	TGTGCCAGCAGCTTACTAGCGGGGCTCTCCTACAATGAGCAGTTCTTC	CASSLLAGLSYNEQFF
-	TRBV15	-	TRBJ1-4	TGTGCCACCAGCAGTGATTTTATTGCAACTAATGAAAAACTGTTTTTT	CATSSDFIATNEKLFF
-	TRBV9	-	TRBJ2-7	TGTGCCAGCAGCGGAAACTCCCTGGGCTACGAGCAGTACTTC	CASSGNSLGYEQYF
-	TRBV30	-	TRBJ2-1	TGTGCCTGGAGCCCCAAGTACAATGAGCAGTTCTTC	CAWSPKYNEQFF
-	TRBV30	-	TRBJ2-7	TGTGCCTGGAGTGTACAATACGAGCAGTACTTC	CAWSVQYEQYF
-	TRBV6-1	-	TRBJ1-4	TGTGCCAGCAGTGAAGTCGTAAGTGATGAAAAACTGTTTTTT	CASSEVVSDEKLFF
-	TRBV7-8	-	TRBJ2-7	TGTGCCAGCAGCCAAGGGGAGGGGGAATACGCCGAGCAGTACTTC	CASSQGEGEYAEQYF
-	TRBV11-2	-	TRBJ1-1	TGTGCCAGCAGCTTACAGCCGCAGAACACTGAAGCTTTCTTT	CASSLQPQNTEAFF
-	TRBV4-1	-	TRBJ1-4	TGCGCCAGCAGCCAATTTCCGGAAGAAAAACTGTTTTTT	CASSQFPEEKLFF
once	TRBV5-1	-	TRBJ2-5	TGCGCCAGCAGCCCCATGACAGACCAAGAGACCCAGTACTTC	CASSPMTDQETQYF
-	TRBV5-8	TRBD1	TRBJ1-2	TGTGCCAGCAGCCTAGGACAGGGACTTATCTACACCTTC	CASSLGQGLIYTF
many	TRBV30	-	TRBJ1-1	TGTGCCCGGGCCACCACTGAAGCTTTCTTT	CARATTEAFF
-	TRBV11-3	-	TRBJ2-7	TGTGCCAGCAGCCCACCCGACTCCTACGAGCAGTACTTC	CASSPPDSYEQYF
many	TRBV11-2	-	TRBJ2-7	TGTGCCAGCAGCCCCCTGGAAGGGCCCCGGGTCCAGCAGTACTTC	CASSPLEGPRVQQYF